The rows below give T cell receptor beta chains drawn from one sample of a study of vaccination and CD4 T cells after COVID-19. These TCRs' antigens remain unknown. TCRdb re-called the PCR reads with MiXCR, one entry per CDR3 protein. Of roughly 19,000 distinct CDR3 sequences listed, 50% are singletons. Sequencing was done on a sample of CD4+ T cells from blood, cultured in vitro. The receptors originated from a human donor who had recovered from COVID-19. CDR3s include the opening cysteine and the closing phenylalanine or tryptophan. Fields, in order: D gene, clone size, J gene, V gene, CDR3 DNA, CDR3 protein. D genes are given only for firm matches. The size of a clone is reported for some rows only, either as once, few or many, or as a class for expanded clones.

TRBD2,.,TRBJ2-7,TRBV20-1,TGCAGTGCTAGAGGACTAGCCAACTCCTACGAGCAGTACTTC,CSARGLANSYEQYF
TRBD2,.,TRBJ2-5,TRBV11-2,TGTGCCAGCAGCTTAGGAACGGTAGCGGGACTCGGAGAGACCCAGTACTTC,CASSLGTVAGLGETQYF
.,.,TRBJ2-3,TRBV30,TGTGCCTGGAGTGTACAAGCAGATACGCAGTATTTT,CAWSVQADTQYF
.,.,TRBJ1-5,TRBV6-1,TGTGCCAGCAAATTCCGCCCAGGGGATGATCAGCCCCAGCATTTT,CASKFRPGDDQPQHF
.,.,TRBJ1-1,TRBV6-2/TRBV6-3,TGTGCCAGCAGTTCCCCGAGGGAGAACACTGAAGCTTTCTTT,CASSSPRENTEAFF
.,.,TRBJ1-1,TRBV29-1,TGCAGCGTTGGAGGGGTAATGAACACTGAAGCTTTCTTT,CSVGGVMNTEAFF
.,.,TRBJ1-5,TRBV10-3,TGTGCCATCAGTAGTGCAGGAGGAGTATTAAATCAGCCCCAGCATTTT,CAISSAGGVLNQPQHF
.,.,TRBJ2-5,TRBV6-1,TGTGCCAGCAGTGTTCAAAGGGGTGCAACGAAGACCCAGTACTTC,CASSVQRGATKTQYF
.,.,TRBJ2-1,TRBV7-3,TGTGCCAGCAGCTTAGGGACCACGAATGAGCAGTTCTTC,CASSLGTTNEQFF
.,once,TRBJ2-2,TRBV5-1,TGCGCCAGCAGCGCCTGGAGGGCTGGAGGGGAGCTGTTTTTT,CASSAWRAGGELFF
TRBD2,.,TRBJ2-1,TRBV29-1,TGCAGCGCCCCATTAAGCGGGGGGTACCCGGAGCAGTTCTTC,CSAPLSGGYPEQFF
TRBD2,.,TRBJ2-3,TRBV19,TGTGCCAGTAGAAGGGAGGGCCTCGCAGATACGCAGTATTTT,CASRREGLADTQYF
TRBD1,.,TRBJ1-5,TRBV19,TGTGCCAGTAGCGGACAGGGTCGGGACAATCAGCCCCAGCATTTT,CASSGQGRDNQPQHF
.,.,TRBJ2-3,TRBV4-1,TGCGCCAGCAGCCAAGGGATCCAGTACACAGATACGCAGTATTTT,CASSQGIQYTDTQYF
.,.,TRBJ1-1,TRBV27,TGTGCCAGCAGGGTAGGGTGGGGGGCGCGGACTGAAGCTTTCTTT,CASRVGWGARTEAFF
TRBD1,medium-sized,TRBJ1-1,TRBV18,TGTGCCAGCTCACCACCACGGACAGGGGTCTTGAACACTGAAGCTTTCTTT,CASSPPRTGVLNTEAFF
.,.,TRBJ2-5,TRBV28,TGTGCCAGCAGTTCCCTTCCCTCGACAGACCACCAAGAGACCCAGTACTTC,CASSSLPSTDHQETQYF
TRBD1,few,TRBJ1-2,TRBV27,TGTGCCAGCAGTACAGGGGGCGTCGGCTACACCTTC,CASSTGGVGYTF
.,.,TRBJ1-1,TRBV11-2,TGTGCCAGCAGCAAGGACGGGCCGAACACTGAAGCTTTCTTT,CASSKDGPNTEAFF
.,few,TRBJ1-5,TRBV6-5,TGTGCCAGCAGTTACTCAGGGTTGAGCAATCAGCCCCAGCATTTT,CASSYSGLSNQPQHF